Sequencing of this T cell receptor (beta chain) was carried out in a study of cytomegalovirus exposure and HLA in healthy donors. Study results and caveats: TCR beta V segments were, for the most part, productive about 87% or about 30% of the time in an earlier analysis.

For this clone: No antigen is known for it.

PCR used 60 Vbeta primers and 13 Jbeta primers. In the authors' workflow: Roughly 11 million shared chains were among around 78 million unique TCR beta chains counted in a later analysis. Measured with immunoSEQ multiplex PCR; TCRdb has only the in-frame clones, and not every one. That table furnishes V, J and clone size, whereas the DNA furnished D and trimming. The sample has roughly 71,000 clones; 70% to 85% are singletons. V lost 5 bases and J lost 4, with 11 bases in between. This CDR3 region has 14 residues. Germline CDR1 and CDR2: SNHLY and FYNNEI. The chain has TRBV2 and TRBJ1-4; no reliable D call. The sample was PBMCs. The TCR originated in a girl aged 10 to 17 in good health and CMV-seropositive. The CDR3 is CASSTQKNNEKLFF. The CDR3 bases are TGTGCCAGCAGTACACAGAAAAATAATGAAAAACTGTTTTTT.